Below are 27 T cell receptor beta chains sequenced from a single sample in a study of Graves' ophthalmopathy and Graves' hyperthyroidism. Amplifying from RNA transcripts, the study obtained TCR beta CDR3 regions. HTBI-primed first-round RT-PCR preceded second-round multiplex PCR. TCRdb itself ran the multiplex PCR reads through MiXCR, one entry per CDR3 protein. The sample lists 200,000 to 250,000 distinct CDR3 sequences, around 50% occurring once. Sequencing was done on a sample of peripheral blood. The receptors stem from an adult man with Graves' ophthalmopathy.

The V call is TRBV5-5, the J call TRBJ2-5; 10 bases map to TRBD2. CDR1 and CDR2 from the germline V gene are SGHKS and YYEKEE (reference sequence). V gave up 1 base and J gave up 2 bases; unmatched junction bases: 2. The CDR3 contains 15 residues. As DNA, the CDR3 is TGTGCCAGCAGCTTGTTACTAGCGGGACAAGAGACCCAGTACTTC. This gives the protein CASSLLLAGQETQYF.

This clonotype was seen only a few times. Here the CDR3 DNA reads TGTGCCAGCAGCGCTGGGACTTCTCAAGAGACCCAGTACTTC. It is translated as CASSAGTSQETQYF. The chain uses TRBV11-2 and TRBJ2-5, with D possibly being TRBD2 (6 bases). This CDR3 comprises 14 residues. Germline CDR1 and CDR2: SGHAT and FQNNGV. Deletions cut 5 bases from V and 2 bases from J, with 12 bases between.

The table lists this clonotype with a few counts. This rearrangement joins TRBV2 to TRBJ1-6, with 8 bases lining up with TRBD1. The CDR3 length is 14 residues. The V gene end was trimmed by 6 bases and the J gene end by 9 bases; junction bases not matched to a gene: 7. CDR1 and CDR2 (germline): SNHLY, FYNNEI. The CDR3: CASRVTGVGSPLHF. The CDR3 DNA follows: TGTGCCAGCAGGGTGACAGGGGTAGGTTCACCCCTCCACTTT. The complete variable domain, with remaining parts taken from reference TRBV2 and TRBJ1-6, reads EPEVTQTPSHQVTQMGQEVILRCVPISNHLYFYWYRQILGQKVEFLVSFYNNEISEKSEIFDDQFSVERPDGSNFTLKIRSTKLEDSAMYFCASRVTGVGSPLHFGNGTRLTVT.

CDR3 DNA sequence: TGTGCCAGCAGTTTTTCGTACCAAGAGACCCAGTACTTC. Its protein is CASSFSYQETQYF. The chain has TRBV28 and TRBJ2-5, with D hard to call. The CDR3 runs 13 residues. Trimming took off 3 bases at V and 0 bases at J, with 5 bases between the two ends. CDR1 is MDHEN and CDR2 is SYDVKM in the germline V gene.

The chain joins TRBV9 to TRBJ1-4; possibly TRBD1 for D (5 bases). Germline V CDR1 and CDR2: SGDLS, YYNGEE. V lost 3 bases and J lost 8, with 14 bases in between. The CDR3 is 14 residues long. The chain's CDR3 is CASSERQGSEKLFF. In DNA form, the CDR3 reads TGTGCCAGCAGCGAGCGGCAGGGCTCGGAAAAACTGTTTTTT.

Of note for this clonotype: Mismatch with germline at one junction end may stem from a read error. The chain links TRBV20-1 to TRBJ2-7; D remains unclear. This CDR3 spans 12 amino acids. Germline-derived CDR1 and CDR2 are DFQATT and SNEGSKA (reference sequence). CDR3 amino acids: CNAQGTNSEQYF. The CDR3 coding sequence is TGCAATGCTCAAGGCACGAATAGCGAGCAGTACTTC.

This clonotype has only one observation. An end of the junction does not agree with germline; a read error may underlie this. The chain combines TRBV15 with TRBJ1-2, with 9 bases identical to TRBD1. Looked up from germline, CDR1 is LNHNV and CDR2 is YYDKDF (reference sequence). The CDR3 extends over 14 amino acids. CDR3 sequence reads: CAASTGQGFFGYTF. In DNA form, the CDR3 reads TGTGCCGCCAGTACGGGACAGGGCTTTTTTGGCTACACCTTC.

This clonotype was seen more than once but under ten times. The chain joins TRBV7-9 to TRBJ1-4; D is uncertain. This CDR3 is built from 12 residues. V was cut by 1 base and J by 8 bases, with 5 bases left in between. The germline CDR1 and CDR2 sequences are SEHNR and FQNEAQ (reference sequence). In DNA, the CDR3 is TGTGCCAGCAGCTTAGACGAGGAAAAACTGTTTTTT. Its protein product is CASSLDEEKLFF. Full variable domain (remainder filled in from reference TRBV7-9 and TRBJ1-4): DTGVSQNPRHKITKRGQNVTFRCDPISEHNRLYWYRQTLGQGPEFLTYFQNEAQLEKSRLLSDRFSAERPKGSFSTLEIQRTEQGDSAMYLCASSLDEEKLFFGSGTQLSVL.

This clonotype showed up many times. The chain has TRBV10-1 and TRBJ1-2; D gene uncertain. Trimming left V 0 bases short and J 2 bases short, with 4 bases between. Germline values: CDR1 WNHNN, CDR2 SYGVQD (reference sequence). The CDR3 loop spans 13 amino acids. DNA of the CDR3: TGCGCCAGCAGTGAGTCGGGGAACTATGGCTACACCTTC. Amino acid sequence: CASSESGNYGYTF.

The chain employs TRBV24-1 and TRBJ2-7, with 10 bases lining up with TRBD1. The V gene's germline CDR1 is KGHDR and CDR2 SFDVKD. V gave up 6 bases and J gave up 3 bases; unmatched junction bases: 4. The CDR3 is 14 residues long. The CDR3 spells CATSHRDRGYEQYF. As DNA, the CDR3 is TGTGCCACCAGTCACCGGGACAGGGGCTACGAGCAGTACTTC.

In its sample, this clonotype was seen a few times. The CDR3 region has the DNA TGTGCCAGCCACGGGGGGGACGGTCAGCCCCAGCATTTT. This translates into CASHGGDGQPQHF. The genes are TRBV18 and TRBJ1-5; perhaps TRBD1 as D (5 bases). Germline V gene sequence: CDR1 KGHSH, CDR2 LQKENI. The CDR3 consists of 13 residues. V dropped 8 bases and J dropped 6 bases, with 14 bases sitting between them.

This clonotype was seen only a few times. The CDR3 DNA reads TGTGCCAGCAGCTTGATACAGGAGCTCGGAGAAAAACTGTTTTTT. It yields the protein CASSLIQELGEKLFF. The rearrangement links TRBV7-8 to TRBJ1-4; TRBD1 might be the D (5 bases). The germline V and J ends were trimmed by 3 bases and 8 bases, with 16 bases remaining between them. There are 15 residues in the CDR3. Germline CDR1 SGHVS, CDR2 FQNEAQ.

This clonotype occurred many times. The CDR3 sequence is CASRLHVEPLHF. CDR3 coding DNA: TGTGCCAGCAGGTTACACGTTGAACCCCTCCACTTT. The V call is TRBV2, the J call TRBJ1-6; no definite D call. Trimming shortened V by 6 bases and J by 12 bases, and 12 bases separated the two germline ends. The germline gives CDR1 SNHLY, CDR2 FYNNEI. This CDR3 spans 12 amino acids.

A note on this clonotype: At one of its ends the junction is not consistent with the germline gene, which may arise from a read error. The genes are TRBV10-3 and TRBJ1-2, with 8 bases matching TRBD1. The CDR3 runs to 18 residues. Germline V gene data show CDR1 as ENHRY and CDR2 as SYGVKD. The CDR3 DNA follows: TGTGCCAGCAGTGACCCCTCGGGACAGGTTGCGTCTAACTATGGCTACACCTTC. Its translation: CASSDPSGQVASNYGYTF.

The V call is TRBV12-3 or TRBV12-4, the J call TRBJ1-1; possibly TRBD1 for D (6 bases). The CDR3 covers 13 residues. The V gene lost 6 bases and the J gene lost 1 base, with 9 bases spanning the gap. CDR3 sequence reads: CASRGGANTEAFF. CDR3 in DNA: TGTGCCAGCAGGGGGGGGGCGAACACTGAAGCTTTCTTT.

This chain connects TRBV7-9 to TRBJ2-7; 8 nucleotides match TRBD2. Germline CDR1 and CDR2: SEHNR and FQNEAQ (reference sequence). This CDR3 spans 15 amino acids. V was pared by 3 bases and J by 7 bases, with 11 bases of the junction left unmatched. In nucleotides, the CDR3 is TGTGCCAGCAGCTTGACGACAGCGGGGGCGGGTGAGCAGTACTTC. Protein sequence: CASSLTTAGAGEQYF.

This clonotype showed up just a few times. The CDR3 DNA sequence: TGCAGCGTTGAAGGCTCGGGAAACACCATATATTTT. It translates to CSVEGSGNTIYF. This sequence joins TRBV29-1 and TRBJ1-3; D is uncertain. This CDR3 has 12 residues. V was shortened by 1 base and J by 4 bases, with 5 bases between the two germline ends. CDR1 is SQVTM and CDR2 is ANQGSEA in the germline V gene.

For the CDR3, the DNA is TGTGCCAGCAGTGAATATCTAGACACTGAAGCTTTCTTT. Protein sequence: CASSEYLDTEAFF. The chain uses TRBV25-1 and TRBJ1-1; D not resolved. Trimming shortened V by 0 bases and J by 3 bases, and 5 bases separated the two germline ends. The CDR3 has 13 amino acids. The germline CDR1 and CDR2 sequences are MGHDK and SYGVNS.

This clonotype was found a few times. This chain joins TRBV20-1 and TRBJ2-1, with a tentative D call TRBD1 (5 bases). The CDR3 has 15 residues. Germline CDR1 and CDR2: DFQATT and SNEGSKA (reference sequence). The V end was cut by 3 bases, the J end by 1 base, with 13 bases between. The CDR3 region is CSASLGAGSYNEQFF. The CDR3 DNA reads as TGCAGTGCTAGTCTAGGGGCAGGTTCCTACAATGAGCAGTTCTTC.

This clonotype was counted a few times. Here the CDR3 DNA reads TGTGCCAGCAGCAAGTACCAGGGTAGGACTGGTTCACCCCTCCACTTT. Translating it yields CASSKYQGRTGSPLHF. V is TRBV7-9 and J is TRBJ1-6; D is possibly TRBD1 (5 bases). Trimming took 5 bases from V and 9 from J, leaving 20 bases between them. Germline loops: CDR1 SEHNR, CDR2 FQNEAQ (reference sequence). The CDR3 has 16 amino acids.

V is TRBV7-9 and J is TRBJ1-1; 7 bases are a match to TRBD1. The CDR3 sequence is 15 residues long. From germline, CDR1 is SEHNR and CDR2 FQNEAQ (reference sequence). The V and J ends lost 1 base and 1 base, in that order; junction bases with no gene match: 3. The CDR3 spells CASSLEPGGNTEAFF. CDR3 coding DNA: TGTGCCAGCAGCTTAGAGCCAGGGGGGAACACTGAAGCTTTCTTT.

The chain employs TRBV9 and TRBJ1-6, with D unclear. CDR3 size: 18 residues. Trimming took off 4 bases at V and 8 bases at J, with 25 bases between the two ends. The germline CDR1 and CDR2 sequences are SGDLS and YYNGEE. CDR3 sequence: CASSFSYSWGGKDSPLHF. The CDR3 DNA reads TGTGCCAGCAGCTTCTCCTACTCTTGGGGTGGAAAGGATTCACCCCTCCACTTT.

The V and J genes are TRBV5-1 and TRBJ2-2, with D tentatively TRBD1 or TRBD2 (6 bases each). Germline CDR1 is SGHRS and CDR2 is YFSETQ. Trimming stripped 4 bases from V and 3 bases from J, with 13 bases between. CDR3 size: 15 residues. CDR3 DNA sequence: TGCGCCAGCAGCCCGGAGGGGGGCTACACCGGGGAGCTGTTTTTT. Its protein product is CASSPEGGYTGELFF. The full variable domain, its missing parts supplied by reference TRBV5-1 and TRBJ2-2, is KAGVTQTPRYLIKTRGQQVTLSCSPISGHRSVSWYQQTPGQGLQFLFEYFSETQRNKGNFPGRFSGRQFSNSRSEMNVSTLELGDSALYLCASSPEGGYTGELFFGEGSRLTVL.

A word on this clonotype: Relative to the germline gene, one junction end is altered; a read error may explain this. The V call is TRBV10-3, the J call TRBJ1-1, with TRBD1 matching 10 bases. The CDR3 extends over 15 amino acids. CDR1 and CDR2 (germline): ENHRY, SYGVKD. The CDR3 DNA sequence: TGTGCCAGCAGTCAGAACCGGGACAGGGGTCCTGAAGCTTTCTTT. The encoded protein is CASSQNRDRGPEAFF.

The V and J genes are TRBV7-9 and TRBJ2-5; the D is unclear. Looked up from germline, CDR1 is SEHNR and CDR2 is FQNEAQ (reference sequence). This CDR3 has 14 residues. Trimming removed 7 bases at V and 5 bases at J, with 17 bases between. CDR3 DNA: TGTGCCAGCACCCCCGAGTCACCATGGGAGACCCAGTACTTC. Encoded protein: CASTPESPWETQYF.

There are a few counts of this clonotype. The rearrangement uses TRBV29-1 and TRBJ2-5; D unresolved. Germline assignment: CDR1 SQVTM and CDR2 ANQGSEA. This CDR3 region has 11 residues. V shed 6 bases and J shed 5 bases, with 10 bases lying between them. The CDR3 nucleotides are TGCAGCGTCAGACGTAGGGAGACCCAGTACTTC. This translates into CSVRRRETQYF.

The chain couples TRBV15 to TRBJ2-7, with TRBD2 matching over 7 bases. The CDR3 totals 14 residues. The germline V gene encodes CDR1 LNHNV and CDR2 YYDKDF (reference sequence). V shed 3 bases and J 4 bases; nucleotides not matched to a gene: 6. CDR3 in DNA: TGTGCCACCAGCAGCGGAAGCGGGACTTACGAGCAGTACTTC. Amino acid sequence: CATSSGSGTYEQYF.